The T cell receptor beta chain under discussion was sequenced for a study of blood T cell repertoires in COVID-19. This clone occurred a few times. Study members were between roughly 18 and 90 years old and lived in 20 to 30 US regions. Measured with immunoSEQ multiplex PCR; TCRdb has only the in-frame clones, and not every one. The data hold some 200,000 clones, with 80% to 90% observed a single time. This receptor was taken from a woman between 45 and 65 years old in a cohort exposed to, infected with or recovered from COVID-19 (not recorded which). Sequenced: PBMCs or T cells enriched from blood (not recorded which).

CDR3 coding DNA: TGTGCCATCAGTCTCGACAGGGCGTATGGCTACACCTTC. Its protein product is CAISLDRAYGYTF. This chain uses TRBV10-3 with TRBJ1-2, with 7 bases lining up with TRBD1. V shed 5 bases and J 5 bases; nucleotides not matched to a gene: 5. CDR1 is ENHRY, CDR2 SYGVKD, per germline. This CDR3 is 13 amino acids long.